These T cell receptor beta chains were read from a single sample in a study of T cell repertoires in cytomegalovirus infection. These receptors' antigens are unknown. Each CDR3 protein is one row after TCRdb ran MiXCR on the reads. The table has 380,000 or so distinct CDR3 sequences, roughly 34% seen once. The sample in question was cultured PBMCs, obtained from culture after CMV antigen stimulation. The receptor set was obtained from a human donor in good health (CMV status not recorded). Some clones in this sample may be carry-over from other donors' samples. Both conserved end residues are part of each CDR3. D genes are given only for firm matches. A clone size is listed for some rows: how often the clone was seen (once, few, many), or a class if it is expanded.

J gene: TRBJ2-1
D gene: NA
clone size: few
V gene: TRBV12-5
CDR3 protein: CAMGEYNEQFF
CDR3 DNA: TGTGCTATGGGGGAATACAATGAGCAGTTCTTC

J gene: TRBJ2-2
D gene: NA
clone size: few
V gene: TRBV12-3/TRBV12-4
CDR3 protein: CASSDLATGELFF
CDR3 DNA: TGTGCCAGCAGTGATTTAGCAACCGGGGAGCTGTTTTTT

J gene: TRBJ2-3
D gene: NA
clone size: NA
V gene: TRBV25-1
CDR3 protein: CASSDPGSSDTQYF
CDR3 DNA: TGTGCCAGCAGTGACCCGGGCTCTTCGGATACGCAGTATTTT

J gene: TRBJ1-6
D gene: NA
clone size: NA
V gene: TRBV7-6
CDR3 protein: CASSSGLPAGSPLHF
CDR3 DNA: TGTGCCAGCAGCTCCGGGCTCCCGGCTGGGTCACCCCTCCACTTT

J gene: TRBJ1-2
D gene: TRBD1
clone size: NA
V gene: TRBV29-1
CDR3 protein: CSVGPRQGNYGYTF
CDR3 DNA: TGCAGCGTTGGACCAAGACAGGGGAACTATGGCTACACCTTC

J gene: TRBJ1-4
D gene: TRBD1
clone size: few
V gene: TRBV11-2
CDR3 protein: CASSLGRQGREKLFF
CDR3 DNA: TGTGCCAGCAGCTTAGGTCGACAGGGGAGGGAAAAACTGTTTTTT

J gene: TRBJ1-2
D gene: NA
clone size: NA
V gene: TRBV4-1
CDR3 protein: CASSLTDATNYGYTF
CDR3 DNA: TGCGCCAGCAGCCTTACCGACGCGACTAACTATGGCTACACCTTC

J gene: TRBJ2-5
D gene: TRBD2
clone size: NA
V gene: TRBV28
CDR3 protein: CASSILSSGRYQETQYF
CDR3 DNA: TGTGCCAGCAGTATTCTTTCTAGCGGGCGCTACCAAGAGACCCAGTACTTC

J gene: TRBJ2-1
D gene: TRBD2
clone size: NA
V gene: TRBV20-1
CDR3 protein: CSATLAGDGNEQFF
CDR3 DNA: TGCAGTGCCACCCTAGCGGGAGATGGCAATGAGCAGTTCTTC

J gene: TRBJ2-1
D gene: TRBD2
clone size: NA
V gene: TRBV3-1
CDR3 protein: CASSLAGAGIDEQFF
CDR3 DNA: TGTGCCAGCAGCTTAGCGGGAGCAGGCATTGATGAGCAGTTCTTC

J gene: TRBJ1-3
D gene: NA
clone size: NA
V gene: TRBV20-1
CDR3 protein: CSALPIRSSGNTIYF
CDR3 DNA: TGCAGTGCTCTCCCCATTCGGAGCTCTGGAAACACCATATATTTT

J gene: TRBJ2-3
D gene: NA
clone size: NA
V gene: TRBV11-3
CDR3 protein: CASSLDTARTDTQYF
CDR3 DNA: TGTGCCAGCAGCTTAGATACCGCCCGCACAGATACGCAGTATTTT

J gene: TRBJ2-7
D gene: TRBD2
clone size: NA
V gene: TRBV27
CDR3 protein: CASSKVSGRSAYEQYF
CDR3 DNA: TGTGCCAGCAGCAAAGTAAGCGGGAGGTCTGCCTACGAGCAGTACTTC

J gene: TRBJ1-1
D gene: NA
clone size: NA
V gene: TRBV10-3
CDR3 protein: CAIGAESTEAFF
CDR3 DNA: TGTGCCATCGGGGCTGAGAGCACTGAAGCTTTCTTT

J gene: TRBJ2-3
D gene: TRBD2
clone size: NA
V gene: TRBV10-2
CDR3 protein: CASSTGTSGRGTDTQYF
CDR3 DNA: TGCGCCAGCAGTACCGGGACTAGCGGGAGAGGAACAGATACGCAGTATTTT

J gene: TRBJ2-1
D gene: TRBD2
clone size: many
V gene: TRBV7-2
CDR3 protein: CASSPGAGVLDEQFF
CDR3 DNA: TGTGCCAGCAGCCCCGGAGCGGGAGTTCTCGATGAGCAGTTCTTC

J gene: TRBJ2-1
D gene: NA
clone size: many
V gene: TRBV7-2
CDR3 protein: CASSSSGTATYNEQFF
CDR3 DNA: TGTGCCAGCAGCTCCTCCGGGACTGCCACCTACAATGAGCAGTTCTTC

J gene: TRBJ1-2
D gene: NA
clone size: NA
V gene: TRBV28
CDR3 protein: CASSFLGRGYGYTF
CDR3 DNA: TGTGCCAGCAGTTTTTTGGGACGGGGATATGGCTACACCTTC